This T cell receptor (beta chain) was recorded in a study of shared clonotypes between healthy human individuals. At the level of the study: The plates for each donor numbered three CD4 naive, three CD4 memory, two CD8 naive and one CD8 memory.

CDR1 and CDR2 from the germline V gene are LNHDA and SQIVND (reference sequence). The CDR3 is 14 amino acids. The V end lost 5 bases, the J end lost 2 bases, and 13 bases lay between the germline ends. Method: immunoSEQ multiplex PCR; TCRdb's copy keeps in-frame clones and lacks some. The sample holds a few million clones, just over 90% seen once. Broader study findings: Clonotype sharing levels among donors were expected to vary with sequencing depth.

Comments on this clone: Its antigen is unknown.

This receptor was identified in a young man in good health. The chain couples TRBV19 to TRBJ2-7; TRBD1 or TRBD2 may be the D gene (5 bases each). Source material: naive CD4+ T cells sorted from blood. Subset in this sample: CD45RA+ positively selected. CDR3 coding DNA: TGTGCCAGTAGTCCGCACGGGGCAACCTACGAGCAGTACTTC. This gives the protein CASSPHGATYEQYF. The complete variable domain, with remaining parts taken from reference TRBV19 and TRBJ2-7, reads DGGITQSPKYLFRKEGQNVTLSCEQNLNHDAMYWYRQDPGQGLRLIYYSQIVNDFQKGDIAEGYSVSREKKESFPLTVTSAQKNPTAFYLCASSPHGATYEQYFGPGTRLTVT.